Below, 24 T cell receptor beta chains from the same sample are listed, as sequenced in a study of CXCR3-negative and CXCR3-positive naive CD8 T cells. The method, 5' RACE with UMI labels, was used to prepare the TRB cDNA libraries. TCRdb re-analyzed the 5' RACE reads; it lists each CDR3 protein once, without DNA. The data show approximately 52,000 distinct CDR3 sequences, and the top ten clones hold 20% to 25%. The sequenced sample was memory CD8+ T cells from blood. All receptors come from a human donor in good health. Some clones in this sample may be carry-over from other donors' samples.

V is TRBV6-2 or TRBV6-3 and J is TRBJ2-5; TCRdb picks TRBD1, but there is no DNA to check that call. Germline V gene sequence: CDR1 MNHEY, CDR2 SVGEGT. The CDR3 is 16 amino acids. CDR3 region: CASSPIFGRDQETQYF.

The gene calls are TRBV11-2 and TRBJ2-3; without DNA, the TCRdb call of TRBD2 cannot be checked. CDR3 length equals 16 residues. Germline loops: CDR1 SGHAT, CDR2 FQNNGV. The CDR3 is CASSPGTSYRTDTQYF.

The V call is TRBV24-1, the J call TRBJ2-2; lacking DNA, the TRBD2 call made by TCRdb goes unchecked. The CDR3 totals 14 residues. Looked up from germline, CDR1 is KGHDR and CDR2 is SFDVKD. The CDR3 sequence is CATSDGLASGELFF.

Considering frequency, this clonotype is large. The V call is TRBV6-4, the J call TRBJ2-1; TCRdb reports TRBD1, a call that lacks DNA to check it against. CDR1 MRHNA and CDR2 SNTAGT come from the germline V gene. CDR3 length: 14 amino acids. This CDR3 is CASSDGGANNEQFF.

The chain is built from TRBV20-1 and TRBJ2-7; the TRBD1 assignment by TCRdb is unverifiable without DNA. This CDR3 contains 15 residues. Germline-derived CDR1 and CDR2 are DFQATT and SNEGSKA (reference sequence). The CDR3 loop is CSAISGTSGRDEQYF.

The chain has TRBV20-1 and TRBJ2-1. The CDR3 extends over 15 amino acids. Germline V lookup: CDR1 DFQATT, CDR2 SNEGSKA (reference sequence). The CDR3 sequence: CSARLLMSSYNEQFF.

The chain has TRBV7-3 and TRBJ2-7. CDR1 is SGHTA, CDR2 FQGTGA, per germline. The CDR3 is made up of 13 amino acids. The chain's CDR3 is CASSQTAAYEQYF.

This chain links TRBV11-2 with TRBJ2-3; checking the TCRdb D call of TRBD1 is not possible without DNA. This CDR3 is 18 amino acids long. From germline, CDR1 is SGHAT and CDR2 FQNNGV. CDR3 sequence reads: CASSLVLAGPPGTDTQYF.

CDR3 in amino acids: CSARLGDVEQFF. This chain links TRBV20-1 with TRBJ2-1; the TRBD1 assignment by TCRdb is unverifiable without DNA. The CDR3 length is 12 residues. Germline values: CDR1 DFQATT, CDR2 SNEGSKA (reference sequence).

The gene calls are TRBV19 and TRBJ2-4. Germline CDR1 LNHDA, CDR2 SQIVND (reference sequence). This CDR3 comprises 17 residues. The chain's CDR3 is CASSIDRAVGAKNIQYF.

The rearrangement uses TRBV7-9 and TRBJ1-2. The CDR3 totals 15 residues. CDR1 and CDR2 (germline): SEHNR, FQNEAQ (reference sequence). This CDR3 reads CASSLGASEESGYTF.

Here the CDR3 reads CASSSPIFSQETQYF. The chain is built from TRBV12-3 or TRBV12-4 and TRBJ2-5; TCRdb proposes TRBD1, but this gene call is untestable without DNA. This CDR3 comprises 15 residues.

V usage is TRBV9 and J usage is TRBJ2-6. The germline gives CDR1 SGDLS, CDR2 YYNGEE. CDR3 length: 13 residues. The CDR3 protein is CASSATGANVLTF.

The chain carries TRBV19 and TRBJ2-5; TCRdb proposes TRBD2, but this gene call is untestable without DNA. CDR1 and CDR2 (germline): LNHDA, SQIVND (reference sequence). The CDR3 is 16 residues long. The CDR3 sequence: CASSPTSGDPRETQYF.

V is TRBV29-1 and J is TRBJ2-1; TCRdb's assignment of TRBD1 cannot be checked, as there is no DNA. CDR1 and CDR2 (germline): SQVTM, ANQGSEA. The CDR3 consists of 13 residues. The CDR3 region is CSVEDRDRVEQFF.

The J gene is TRBJ2-7, the V gene TRBV5-6; TCRdb's D gene call, TRBD2, goes unchecked for lack of DNA. Per the germline V gene, CDR1 is SGHDT and CDR2 is YYEEEE. This CDR3 region has 16 residues. This chain's CDR3 is CASSPGTSGSLYEQYF.

The chain links TRBV10-3 to TRBJ2-5; TCRdb picks TRBD1, but there is no DNA to check that call. CDR1 and CDR2 (germline): ENHRY, SYGVKD. There are 14 residues in the CDR3. This CDR3 reads CAISEADREETQYF.

This chain joins TRBV3-1 and TRBJ2-1; the TCRdb D gene call, TRBD2, has no DNA to confirm it. CDR1 is LGHDT and CDR2 is YNNKEL in the germline V gene (reference sequence). The CDR3 is 17 amino acids. CDR3 region: CASSQGGEAGNYNEQFF.

The chain's CDR3 is CASSLPGRAETQYF. This sequence joins TRBV12-3 or TRBV12-4 and TRBJ2-5; TCRdb lists TRBD2, though no DNA is available to test this call. The CDR3 has 14 residues.

The chain links TRBV6-4 to TRBJ2-3; the TCRdb call, TRBD1, lacks DNA for checking. CDR3 length: 14 amino acids. The germline CDR1 and CDR2 sequences are MRHNA and SNTAGT. The CDR3 protein is CASSDGQGQDTQYF.

The chain couples TRBV29-1 to TRBJ2-5; TCRdb proposes TRBD1, but this gene call is untestable without DNA. Germline-derived CDR1 and CDR2 are SQVTM and ANQGSEA. The CDR3 loop spans 12 amino acids. CDR3: CSHQGVEETQYF.

The chain is built from TRBV7-8 and TRBJ2-1. The CDR3 totals 17 residues. Germline CDR1 SGHVS, CDR2 FQNEAQ. The CDR3: CASSLIFGQVPYNEQFF.

V is TRBV13 and J is TRBJ1-1; the TCRdb D gene call, TRBD1, has no DNA to confirm it. The CDR3 length is 16 residues. From germline, CDR1 is PRHDT and CDR2 FYEKMQ (reference sequence). CDR3 residues: CASSQNGQDENTEAFF.

This rearrangement joins TRBV9 to TRBJ2-7; there is no DNA to check the TCRdb D call of TRBD1. CDR1 and CDR2 from the germline V gene are SGDLS and YYNGEE. The CDR3 runs 15 residues. This CDR3 is CASSPGTGMLYEQYF.